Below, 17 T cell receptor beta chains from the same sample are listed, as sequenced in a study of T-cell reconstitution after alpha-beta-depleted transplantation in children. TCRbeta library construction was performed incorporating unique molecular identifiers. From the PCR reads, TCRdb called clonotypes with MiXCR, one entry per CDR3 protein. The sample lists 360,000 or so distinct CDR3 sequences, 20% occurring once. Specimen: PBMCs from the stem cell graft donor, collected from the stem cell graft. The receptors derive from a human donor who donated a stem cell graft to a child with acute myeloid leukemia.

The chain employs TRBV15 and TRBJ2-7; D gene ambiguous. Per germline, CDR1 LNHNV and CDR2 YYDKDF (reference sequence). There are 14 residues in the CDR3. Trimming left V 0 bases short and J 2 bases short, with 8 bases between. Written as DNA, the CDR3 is TGTGCCACCAGCAGAGATCTTAGGCCCTACGAGCAGTACTTC. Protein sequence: CATSRDLRPYEQYF.

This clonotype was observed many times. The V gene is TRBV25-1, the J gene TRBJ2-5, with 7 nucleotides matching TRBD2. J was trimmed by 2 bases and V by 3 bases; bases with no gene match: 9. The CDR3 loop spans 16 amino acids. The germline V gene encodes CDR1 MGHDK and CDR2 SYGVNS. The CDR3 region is CASSDGSWGGQETQYF. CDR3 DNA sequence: TGTGCCAGCAGTGATGGGTCGTGGGGGGGACAAGAGACCCAGTACTTC.

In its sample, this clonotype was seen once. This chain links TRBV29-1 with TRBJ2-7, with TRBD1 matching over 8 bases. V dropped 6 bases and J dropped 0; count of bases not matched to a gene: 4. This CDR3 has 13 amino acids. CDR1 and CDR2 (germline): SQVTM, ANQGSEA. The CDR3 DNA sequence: TGCAGCGTATTCACAGGGGGCTCCTACGAGCAGTACTTC. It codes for CSVFTGGSYEQYF.

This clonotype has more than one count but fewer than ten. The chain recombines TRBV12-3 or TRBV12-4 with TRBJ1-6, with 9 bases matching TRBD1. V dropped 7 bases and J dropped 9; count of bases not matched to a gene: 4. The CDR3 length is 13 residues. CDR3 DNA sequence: TGTGCCAGCACCACGGGACAGGGTTCACCCCTCCACTTT. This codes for CASTTGQGSPLHF.

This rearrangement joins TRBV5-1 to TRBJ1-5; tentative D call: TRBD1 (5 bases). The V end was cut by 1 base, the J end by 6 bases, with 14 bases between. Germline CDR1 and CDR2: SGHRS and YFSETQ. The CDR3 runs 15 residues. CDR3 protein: CASSLMGDAGQPQHF. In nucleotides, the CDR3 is TGCGCCAGCAGCTTGATGGGGGATGCAGGTCAGCCCCAGCATTTT.

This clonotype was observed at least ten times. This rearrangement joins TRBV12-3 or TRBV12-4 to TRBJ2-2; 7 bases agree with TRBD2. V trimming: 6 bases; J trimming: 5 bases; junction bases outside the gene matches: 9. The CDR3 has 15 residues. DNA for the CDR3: TGTGCCAGCAGCCTCAGCGGGAAGGGGACCGGGGAGCTGTTTTTT. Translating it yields CASSLSGKGTGELFF.

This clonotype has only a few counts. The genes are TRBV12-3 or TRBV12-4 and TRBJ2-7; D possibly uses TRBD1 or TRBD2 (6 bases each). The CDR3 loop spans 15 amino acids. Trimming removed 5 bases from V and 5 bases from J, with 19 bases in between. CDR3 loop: CASSSRVGGGDEQYF. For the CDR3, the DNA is TGTGCCAGCAGTAGCAGAGTCGGGGGCGGAGACGAGCAGTACTTC.

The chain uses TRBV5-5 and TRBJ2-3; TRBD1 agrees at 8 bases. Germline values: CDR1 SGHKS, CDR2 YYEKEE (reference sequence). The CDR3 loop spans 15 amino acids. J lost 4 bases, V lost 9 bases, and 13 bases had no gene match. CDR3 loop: CATLSGQGRADTQYF. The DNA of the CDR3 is TGTGCCACCCTCTCAGGACAGGGAAGGGCAGATACGCAGTATTTT.

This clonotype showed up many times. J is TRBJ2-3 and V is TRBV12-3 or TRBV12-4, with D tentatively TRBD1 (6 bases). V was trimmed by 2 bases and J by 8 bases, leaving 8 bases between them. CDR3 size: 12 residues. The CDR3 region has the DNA TGTGCCAGCAGTTTATCACAGGGTACGCAGTATTTT. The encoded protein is CASSLSQGTQYF.

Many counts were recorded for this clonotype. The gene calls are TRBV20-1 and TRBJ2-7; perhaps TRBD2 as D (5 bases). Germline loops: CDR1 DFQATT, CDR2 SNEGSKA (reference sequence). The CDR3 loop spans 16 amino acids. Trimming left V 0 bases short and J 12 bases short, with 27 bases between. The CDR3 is CSARDVGSRGEYLGYF. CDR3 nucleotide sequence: TGCAGTGCTAGAGATGTTGGGTCCCGGGGAGAATACCTGGGGTACTTC.

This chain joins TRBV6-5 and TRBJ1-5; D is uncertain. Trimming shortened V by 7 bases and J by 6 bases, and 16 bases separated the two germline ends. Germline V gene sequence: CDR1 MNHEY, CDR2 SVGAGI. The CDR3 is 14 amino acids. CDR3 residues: CASMAAGKGQPQHF. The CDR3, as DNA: TGTGCCAGCATGGCGGCGGGCAAGGGTCAGCCCCAGCATTTT.

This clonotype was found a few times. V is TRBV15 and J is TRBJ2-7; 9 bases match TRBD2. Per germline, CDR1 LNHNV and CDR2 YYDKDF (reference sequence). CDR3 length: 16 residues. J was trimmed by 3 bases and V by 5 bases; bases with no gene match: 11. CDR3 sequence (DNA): TGTGCCACCAGCCGCACATTAGAGACTAGCGGCTACGAGCAGTACTTC. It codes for CATSRTLETSGYEQYF.

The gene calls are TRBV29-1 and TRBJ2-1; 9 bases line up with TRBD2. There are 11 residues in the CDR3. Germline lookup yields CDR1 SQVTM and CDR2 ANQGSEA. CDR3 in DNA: TGCGCGGGGGGGGAATACAATGAGCAGTTCTTC. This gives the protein CAGGEYNEQFF.

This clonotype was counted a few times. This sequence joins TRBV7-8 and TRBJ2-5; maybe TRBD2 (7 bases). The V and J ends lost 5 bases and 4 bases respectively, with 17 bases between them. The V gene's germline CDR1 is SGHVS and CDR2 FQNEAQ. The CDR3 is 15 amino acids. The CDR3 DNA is TGTGCCAGCAGCGCTTGGAACAGGGAGGGAGAGACCCAGTACTTC. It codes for CASSAWNREGETQYF.

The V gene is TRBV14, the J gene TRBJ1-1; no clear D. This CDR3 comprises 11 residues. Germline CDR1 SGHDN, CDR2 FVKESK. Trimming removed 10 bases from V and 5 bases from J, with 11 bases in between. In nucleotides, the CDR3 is TGTGCCACCCTAAGGTGGACTGAAGCTTTCTTT. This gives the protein CATLRWTEAFF.

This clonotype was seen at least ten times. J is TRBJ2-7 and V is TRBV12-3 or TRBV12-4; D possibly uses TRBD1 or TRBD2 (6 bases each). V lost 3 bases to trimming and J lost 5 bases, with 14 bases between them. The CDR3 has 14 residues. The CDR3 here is CASSFGGRMNEQYF. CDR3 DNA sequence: TGTGCCAGCAGTTTTGGGGGGCGGATGAACGAGCAGTACTTC.

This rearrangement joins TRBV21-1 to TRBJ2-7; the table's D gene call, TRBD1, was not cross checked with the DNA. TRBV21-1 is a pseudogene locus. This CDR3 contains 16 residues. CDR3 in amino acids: CASSNLPIGGTYEQYF. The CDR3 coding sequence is TGTGCCAGCAGCAATCTCCCCATAGGGGGGACCTACGAGCAGTACTTC.